The 32 T cell receptor beta chains below all came from one sample that was sequenced in a study of human T cells and chemical hapten exposure. TCRdb re-called the RACE reads through MiXCR, storing one row per CDR3 protein. The sample records 190,000 or so distinct CDR3 sequences, under 35% being singletons. Stated time point: pre-sensitization, week 0. As to treatment: therapeutic diphenylcyclopropenone sensitization with weekly scalp DPC. Material: whole blood, obtained in connection with sensitization to the hapten diphenylcyclopropenone (DPC). These receptors were collected from a woman aged 25 to 45 with alopecia areata. Some clones in this sample may be carry-over from other donors' samples.

This chain links TRBV7-9 with TRBJ1-5, with unresolved D. V lost 5 bases and J lost 5, with 7 bases in between. The CDR3 is 12 residues long. The germline V gene has CDR1 SEHNR and CDR2 FQNEAQ (reference sequence). CDR3 DNA: TGTGCCAGCAGCCAAGTAGATCAGCCCCAGCATTTT. This sequence encodes CASSQVDQPQHF. Full variable domain (outside the CDR3, taken from reference TRBV7-9 and TRBJ1-5): DTGVSQNPRHKITKRGQNVTFRCDPISEHNRLYWYRQTLGQGPEFLTYFQNEAQLEKSRLLSDRFSAERPKGSFSTLEIQRTEQGDSAMYLCASSQVDQPQHFGDGTRLSIL.

In its sample, this clonotype was seen a few times. The V and J genes are TRBV28 and TRBJ2-7; TRBD2 aligns across 8 bases. CDR3 length: 14 amino acids. V was clipped by 7 bases and J by 2 bases; unmatched bases: 7. CDR1 MDHEN and CDR2 SYDVKM come from the germline V gene. The CDR3 loop reads CASNERESAYEQYF. CDR3 DNA sequence: TGTGCCAGCAACGAGCGGGAGTCCGCCTACGAGCAGTACTTC. Combining the CDR3 with reference TRBV28 and TRBJ2-7 gives the whole variable domain DVKVTQSSRYLVKRTGEKVFLECVQDMDHENMFWYRQDPGLGLRLIYFSYDVKMKEKGDIPEGYSVSREKKERFSLILESASTNQTSMYLCASNERESAYEQYFGPGTRLTVT.

This clonotype has a handful of counts. CDR3 protein: CSARVRSYEQYF. DNA of the CDR3: TGCAGTGCTAGAGTACGATCCTACGAGCAGTACTTC. This chain connects TRBV20-1 to TRBJ2-7; D remains ambiguous. The germline V gene has CDR1 DFQATT and CDR2 SNEGSKA (reference sequence). V lost 1 base, J lost 1 base, and 5 bases lay in between. The CDR3 contains 12 residues.

Here the CDR3 DNA reads TGTGCCAGCAGCTCTAGCCGTCGAGATACGCAGTATTTT. Encoded protein: CASSSSRRDTQYF. This chain links TRBV6-5 with TRBJ2-3; D possibly corresponds to TRBD2 (5 bases). Germline V lookup: CDR1 MNHEY, CDR2 SVGAGI. This CDR3 has 13 amino acids. The V end lost 6 bases, the J end lost 5 bases, and 12 bases lay between the germline ends.

This clonotype was detected only a few times. The chain couples TRBV9 to TRBJ2-1; TRBD2 matches at 12 bases. The ends lost 0 bases at V and 9 bases at J; junction bases unmatched: 7. The CDR3 covers 16 residues. The germline V gene has CDR1 SGDLS and CDR2 YYNGEE. CDR3 nucleotide sequence: TGTGCCAGCAGCGTAGGCGCTAGCGGGGGGGTCCCTGAGCAGTTCTTC. It encodes CASSVGASGGVPEQFF.

The genes are TRBV12-3 or TRBV12-4 and TRBJ1-1; weak D call: TRBD1 (5 bases). The V gene lost 6 bases and the J gene lost 5 bases, with 7 bases spanning the gap. The CDR3 totals 11 residues. This CDR3 reads CASRWGTEAFF. The CDR3 nucleotides read TGTGCCAGCAGATGGGGGACTGAAGCTTTCTTT.

This clonotype was found a few times. V and J are TRBV29-1 and TRBJ2-1, with TRBD2 matching over 9 bases. Trimming removed 6 bases from V and 6 bases from J; junction bases left unmatched: 12. This CDR3 has 15 residues. CDR1 is SQVTM and CDR2 is ANQGSEA in the germline V gene. The DNA for the CDR3 is TGCAGCGTAGGGTCTCTAGCGGGAATCCTCAATGAGCAGTTCTTC. Amino acids: CSVGSLAGILNEQFF.

The J gene is TRBJ1-3, the V gene TRBV28, with no clear D. From germline, CDR1 is MDHEN and CDR2 SYDVKM. CDR3 size: 15 residues. V was cut by 0 bases and J by 1 base, with 7 bases left in between. CDR3 region: CASSLWTPSGNTIYF. The DNA of the CDR3 is TGTGCCAGCAGTTTATGGACACCGTCTGGAAACACCATATATTTT.

This clonotype occurred a few times. V usage is TRBV7-2 and J usage is TRBJ2-7, with D unclear. The CDR3 sequence is 15 residues long. Deletions cut 5 bases from V and 3 bases from J, with 17 bases between. Germline loops: CDR1 SGHTA, CDR2 FQGNSA. The CDR3 nucleotides read TGTGCCAGCAGCCAAGGGCCGGCAGCGTTCTACGAGCAGTACTTC. Translating gives CASSQGPAAFYEQYF.

With regard to this clonotype: Just one base apart from a much larger clone, this may be a read error. This chain uses TRBV7-9 with TRBJ2-6; the D is unclear. Germline-derived CDR1 and CDR2 are SEHNR and FQNEAQ (reference sequence). V was trimmed by 2 bases and J by 2 bases, leaving 1 base between them. This CDR3 has 13 residues. The CDR3: CASSLTGANVLTF. DNA of the CDR3: TGTGCCAGCAGCTTAACTGGGGCCAACGTCCTGACTTTC. Full variable domain (remainder filled in from reference TRBV7-9 and TRBJ2-6): DTGVSQNPRHKITKRGQNVTFRCDPISEHNRLYWYRQTLGQGPEFLTYFQNEAQLEKSRLLSDRFSAERPKGSFSTLEIQRTEQGDSAMYLCASSLTGANVLTFGAGSRLTVL.

This rearrangement joins TRBV6-4 to TRBJ1-1; D call uncertain. V gave up 3 bases and J gave up 6 bases, with 11 bases separating them. The CDR3 covers 13 residues. From germline, CDR1 is MRHNA and CDR2 SNTAGT. CDR3 DNA sequence: TGTGCCAGCAGTGAGGGCGAGCGGGCTGAAGCTTTCTTT. Its protein product is CASSEGERAEAFF.

The rearrangement joins TRBV29-1 to TRBJ2-1; D is perhaps TRBD2 (6 bases). V was shortened by 0 bases and J by 4 bases, with 19 bases between the two germline ends. Germline CDR1 SQVTM, CDR2 ANQGSEA. The CDR3 is 17 amino acids. The chain's CDR3 is CSVEEWGENRRYNEQFF. The CDR3 DNA follows: TGCAGCGTTGAAGAGTGGGGGGAAAACAGACGTTACAATGAGCAGTTCTTC.

The gene calls are TRBV4-3 and TRBJ2-2; D uncertain. CDR1 LGHNA and CDR2 YSLEER come from the germline V gene. Trimming pared 2 bases from V and 0 bases from J, leaving 7 bases between. This CDR3 contains 15 residues. The CDR3: CASSQPGANTGELFF. In nucleotides, the CDR3 is TGCGCCAGCAGCCAACCCGGTGCGAACACCGGGGAGCTGTTTTTT.

This clonotype showed up just a few times. The chain joins TRBV16 to TRBJ2-3; maybe TRBD2 (7 bases). This CDR3 is built from 15 residues. Trimming pared 7 bases from V and 2 bases from J, leaving 16 bases between. CDR1 is KGHSY and CDR2 is FQNENV in the germline V gene. In nucleotides, the CDR3 is TGTGCCAGCACCCTGGGGGGGCGACTCACAGATACGCAGTATTTT. Its protein product is CASTLGGRLTDTQYF.

This clonotype was found a few times. CDR3 nucleotide sequence: TGCAGTGCTAGAGATCCCCTAGCGGGAGGTCAGTTCTTC. Translation gives CSARDPLAGGQFF. The chain joins TRBV20-1 to TRBJ2-1; TRBD2 matches 11 bases. J was trimmed by 13 bases and V by 0 bases; bases with no gene match: 5. CDR3 length equals 13 residues. The germline CDR1 and CDR2 sequences are DFQATT and SNEGSKA (reference sequence).

This clonotype was recorded at least ten times. V is TRBV11-3 and J is TRBJ2-2; TRBD1 might be the D (6 bases). The V end was cut by 6 bases, the J end by 1 base, with 9 bases between. This CDR3 comprises 14 residues. CDR1 SGHNT and CDR2 YENEEA come from the germline V gene. The DNA of the CDR3 is TGTGCCAGCAGTCCGACAGGGAACACCGGGGAGCTGTTTTTT. It encodes CASSPTGNTGELFF. Combining the CDR3 with reference TRBV11-3 and TRBJ2-2 gives the whole variable domain EAGVVQSPRYKIIEKKQPVAFWCNPISGHNTLYWYLQNLGQGPELLIRYENEEAVDDSQLPKDRFSAERLKGVDSTLKIQPAELGDSAVYLCASSPTGNTGELFFGEGSRLTVL.

The V gene is TRBV25-1, the J gene TRBJ2-6; D remains unclear. Trimming removed 7 bases from V and 4 bases from J, with 8 bases in between. In germline, CDR1 is MGHDK, CDR2 SYGVNS. The CDR3 has 13 residues. DNA for the CDR3: TGTGCCAGCATCCAGGCCGGGGCCAACGTCCTGACTTTC. It is translated as CASIQAGANVLTF.

This clonotype was counted a few times. The chain carries TRBV5-1 and TRBJ2-3; D gene ambiguous. The CDR3 loop spans 16 amino acids. The germline V and J ends were trimmed by 1 base and 6 bases, with 18 bases remaining between them. Germline CDR1 reads SGHRS; CDR2 reads YFSETQ. In DNA, the CDR3 is TGCGCCAGCAGCTTGAAAGGTTACCACCAGGCGGATACGCAGTATTTT. Translated, it gives CASSLKGYHQADTQYF.

This clonotype was observed once. The gene calls are TRBV7-9 and TRBJ1-4, with 9 positions matching TRBD1. The CDR3 spans 15 residues. The trim removed 1 base at V and 8 bases at J, leaving 5 bases unmatched. Looked up from germline, CDR1 is SEHNR and CDR2 is FQNEAQ (reference sequence). The CDR3 nucleotides are TGTGCCAGCAGCTTAGGGACAGGGACAGGGGAAAAACTGTTTTTT. Protein product: CASSLGTGTGEKLFF.

Concerning this clonotype itself: This could be a read error, since a much larger clone is one nucleotide away. V is TRBV29-1 and J is TRBJ1-1, with D unclear. The V end lost 4 bases, the J end lost 10 bases, and 25 bases lay between the germline ends. The length of the CDR3 is 15 residues. Per germline, CDR1 SQVTM and CDR2 ANQGSEA. The CDR3: CSVGPPTPLGGSAFF. CDR3 coding DNA: TGCAGCGTTGGGCCGCCAACCCCCCTAGGCGGTTCAGCTTTCTTT. The full variable domain, completed using reference TRBV29-1 and TRBJ1-1, is SAVISQKPSRDICQRGTSLTIQCQVDSQVTMMFWYRQQPGQSLTLIATANQGSEATYESGFVIDKFPISRPNLTFSTLTVSNMSPEDSSIYLCSVGPPTPLGGSAFFGQGTRLTVV.

This clonotype was seen more than once but under ten times. The rearrangement joins TRBV6-4 to TRBJ2-1, with a tentative D call TRBD2 (7 bases). V shed 6 bases and J shed 2 bases, with 17 bases lying between them. The CDR3 runs 16 residues. CDR1 MRHNA and CDR2 SNTAGT come from the germline V gene. CDR3 residues: CASSPFEGGAYNEQFF. CDR3 DNA sequence: TGTGCCAGCAGCCCCTTTGAAGGGGGGGCCTACAATGAGCAGTTCTTC.

V and J are TRBV5-1 and TRBJ1-4; 9 bases match TRBD1. After removal of 2 bases from V and 2 bases from J, the junction contained 1 base not matched to a gene. The CDR3 has 15 amino acids. CDR1 is SGHRS, CDR2 YFSETQ, per germline. In nucleotides, the CDR3 is TGCGCCAGCAGCTTACAGGGGGCGACTAATGAAAAACTGTTTTTT. Protein sequence: CASSLQGATNEKLFF.

The J gene is TRBJ1-2, the V gene TRBV28; 10 bases fit TRBD1. With 6 bases clipped from V and 8 bases from J, the junction kept 15 bases outside the gene matches. Germline values: CDR1 MDHEN, CDR2 SYDVKM. CDR3 length: 16 residues. The CDR3 region is CASSFGGRGQGSGYTF. CDR3 DNA: TGTGCCAGCAGCTTCGGGGGAAGGGGACAGGGGAGCGGCTACACCTTC.

This clonotype came up a few times. This rearrangement joins TRBV21-1 to TRBJ1-5; TRBD1 reflects the table's D call only, with no check against the DNA. TRBV21-1 is an annotated pseudogene. This CDR3 comprises 16 residues. CDR3 nucleotides: TGTGCCAGCAGCAACGGGGGGATACAGAGCTATCAGCCCCAGCATTTT. This encodes CASSNGGIQSYQPQHF.

The rearrangement uses TRBV28 and TRBJ2-3; no clear D gene. The length of the CDR3 is 16 residues. From germline, CDR1 is MDHEN and CDR2 SYDVKM. The ends were cut back, 3 bases at V and 2 bases at J, with 15 bases in the middle. The CDR3 DNA is TGTGCCAGCAGTTTCTTCCGGACCACGGACACAGATACGCAGTATTTT. Its protein product is CASSFFRTTDTDTQYF. Full variable domain (missing parts from reference TRBV28 and TRBJ2-3): DVKVTQSSRYLVKRTGEKVFLECVQDMDHENMFWYRQDPGLGLRLIYFSYDVKMKEKGDIPEGYSVSREKKERFSLILESASTNQTSMYLCASSFFRTTDTDTQYFGPGTRLTVL.

Only a few counts were recorded for this clonotype. This chain connects TRBV18 to TRBJ1-1, with 7 bases fitting TRBD1. Germline CDR1 and CDR2: KGHSH and LQKENI. J lost 8 bases, V lost 4 bases, and 7 bases had no gene match. This CDR3 region has 13 residues. The DNA of the CDR3 is TGTGCCAGCTCACTCGGGACAGACCAAGAAGCTTTCTTT. This codes for CASSLGTDQEAFF.

This chain uses TRBV9 with TRBJ2-3, with D possibly called TRBD1 or TRBD2 (5 bases each). V was cut by 3 bases and J by 2 bases, with 10 bases left in between. CDR1 and CDR2 from the germline V gene are SGDLS and YYNGEE. The CDR3 is 14 residues long. The CDR3 sequence is CASSEGPHTDTQYF. Written as DNA, the CDR3 is TGTGCCAGCAGCGAGGGACCCCACACAGATACGCAGTATTTT.

This chain connects TRBV10-2 to TRBJ1-1; D unresolved. The germline V gene has CDR1 WSHSY and CDR2 SAAADI. V shed 6 bases and J shed 4 bases, with 21 bases lying between them. This CDR3 has 16 residues. CDR3 protein: CASRRVQLGLVTEAFF. The CDR3 nucleotides are TGCGCCAGCAGACGGGTACAGTTAGGGTTGGTCACTGAAGCTTTCTTT.

The chain is built from TRBV7-8 and TRBJ1-6; no firm D call. CDR3 length equals 15 residues. V was trimmed by 1 base and J by 6 bases, leaving 10 bases between them. CDR1 and CDR2 (germline): SGHVS, FQNEAQ. CDR3 bases: TGTGCCAGCAGCTTAGGACACGGATTTAATTCACCCCTCCACTTT. It translates to CASSLGHGFNSPLHF.

This clonotype showed up just a few times. This chain links TRBV5-1 with TRBJ2-6; D possibly corresponds to TRBD1 (6 bases). CDR3 length equals 18 residues. V lost 4 bases, J lost 0 bases, and 17 bases lay in between. Per the germline V gene, CDR1 is SGHRS and CDR2 is YFSETQ. The CDR3 loop is CASSPTTDSFSGANVLTF. CDR3 bases: TGCGCCAGCAGCCCAACCACGGACAGCTTCTCTGGGGCCAACGTCCTGACTTTC.

The chain links TRBV29-1 to TRBJ1-1; D may be TRBD1 (6 bases). The CDR3 is 13 residues long. The V and J ends lost 0 bases and 11 bases respectively, with 16 bases between them. Germline lookup yields CDR1 SQVTM and CDR2 ANQGSEA. The CDR3 region is CSVEDQQGKEAFF. CDR3 coding DNA: TGCAGCGTTGAAGATCAACAGGGAAAGGAGGCTTTCTTT.

V usage is TRBV29-1 and J usage is TRBJ1-1; no clear D. The CDR3 is 11 residues long. V was pared by 5 bases and J by 0 bases, with 4 bases between. The germline CDR1 and CDR2 sequences are SQVTM and ANQGSEA. The CDR3 protein is CSVLLNTEAFF. DNA for the CDR3: TGCAGCGTTCTATTGAACACTGAAGCTTTCTTT.